Below, 4 T cell receptor beta chains from the same sample are listed, as sequenced in a study of T cells in localized non-small cell lung cancer. Clones were sequenced by immunoSEQ multiplex PCR, and TCRdb holds only the in-frame ones, with some missing. The sample consists of about 14,000 clones, approximately 89% of them appearing once. The sample here was peripheral blood mononuclear cells, taken before any cancer treatment. The receptors come from a man between 35 and 75 years old with stage III lung adenocarcinoma.

This clone was seen once. The genes are TRBV7-2 and TRBJ1-3; the D is unclear. This CDR3 has 16 residues. Germline lookup yields CDR1 SGHTA and CDR2 FQGNSA. Trimming removed 4 bases from V and 0 bases from J, with 13 bases in between. As DNA, the CDR3 is TGTGCCAGCAGCTCCCCCCGACGGTCCTCTGGAAACACCATATATTTT. It yields the protein CASSSPRRSSGNTIYF.

This clone was counted once. The rearrangement joins TRBV10-3 to TRBJ2-2, with TRBD1 identical over 11 bases. The CDR3 has 16 residues. CDR1 and CDR2 (germline): ENHRY, SYGVKD. V dropped 6 bases and J dropped 2; count of bases not matched to a gene: 5. Here the CDR3 DNA reads TGTGCCATCAGCCTGGGACAGGGGGGCAACACCGGGGAGCTGTTTTTT. Its protein product is CAISLGQGGNTGELFF.

The V call is TRBV18, the J call TRBJ2-7, with TRBD1 as a possible D gene (5 bases). The CDR3 is 14 residues long. Germline V gene data show CDR1 as KGHSH and CDR2 as LQKENI. V lost 6 bases and J lost 5, with 17 bases in between. The CDR3 nucleotides are TGTGCCAGCTCCCTCCAGGGCCTCTGGGACGAGCAGTACTTC. Residues: CASSLQGLWDEQYF. Full variable domain (remainder filled in from reference TRBV18 and TRBJ2-7): NAGVMQNPRHLVRRRGQEARLRCSPMKGHSHVYWYRQLPEEGLKFMVYLQKENIIDESGMPKERFSAEFPKEGPSILRIQQVVRGDSAAYFCASSLQGLWDEQYFGPGTRLTVT.

The rearrangement uses TRBV27 and TRBJ2-7, with D unclear. This CDR3 is built from 14 residues. V was shortened by 2 bases and J by 0 bases, with 8 bases between the two germline ends. In germline, CDR1 is MNHEY, CDR2 SMNVEV (reference sequence). CDR3 residues: CASSLNTHSYEQYF. DNA of the CDR3: TGTGCCAGCAGTTTAAACACCCACTCCTACGAGCAGTACTTC.